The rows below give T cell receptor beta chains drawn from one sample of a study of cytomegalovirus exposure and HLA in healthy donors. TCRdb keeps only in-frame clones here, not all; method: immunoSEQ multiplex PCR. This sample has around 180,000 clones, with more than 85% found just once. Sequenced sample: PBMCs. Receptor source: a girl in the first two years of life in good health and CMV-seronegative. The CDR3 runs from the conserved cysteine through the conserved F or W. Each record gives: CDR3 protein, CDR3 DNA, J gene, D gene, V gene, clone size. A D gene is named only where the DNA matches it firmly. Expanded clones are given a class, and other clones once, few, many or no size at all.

CDR3aa: CASSGSSDNEQFF
CDR3nt: TGTGCCAGCAGTGGCTCTAGCGACAATGAGCAGTTCTTC
j_gene: TRBJ2-1
d_gene: -
v_gene: TRBV6-6
abundance: -

CDR3aa: CASSEQGLPLETQYF
CDR3nt: TGTGCCAGCAGTGAACAGGGGCTCCCTCTCGAGACCCAGTACTTC
j_gene: TRBJ2-5
d_gene: -
v_gene: TRBV2
abundance: -

CDR3aa: CASSLVGAEKLFF
CDR3nt: TGTGCCAGCAGTTTGGTAGGGGCCGAAAAACTGTTTTTT
j_gene: TRBJ1-4
d_gene: -
v_gene: TRBV27
abundance: once

CDR3aa: CASSATGGIAYEQYF
CDR3nt: TGTGCCAGTAGTGCGACAGGTGGCATTGCGTACGAGCAGTACTTC
j_gene: TRBJ2-7
d_gene: -
v_gene: TRBV19
abundance: -

CDR3aa: CASSTTIAGDSYEQYF
CDR3nt: TGTGCCAGCAGCACAACTATAGCGGGAGATAGCTACGAGCAGTACTTC
j_gene: TRBJ2-7
d_gene: TRBD2
v_gene: TRBV13
abundance: -

CDR3aa: CASIGGAMNTEAFF
CDR3nt: TGTGCCAGCATTGGAGGGGCCATGAACACTGAAGCTTTCTTT
j_gene: TRBJ1-1
d_gene: -
v_gene: TRBV25-1
abundance: once

CDR3aa: CASTHDLAGGLRGETQYF
CDR3nt: TGTGCCAGCACCCACGACCTAGCGGGGGGGCTACGTGGTGAGACCCAGTACTTC
j_gene: TRBJ2-5
d_gene: TRBD2
v_gene: TRBV7-2
abundance: -

CDR3aa: CSARGRLAYNEQFF
CDR3nt: TGCAGCGCTAGGGGGCGGCTAGCCTACAATGAGCAGTTCTTC
j_gene: TRBJ2-1
d_gene: TRBD1
v_gene: TRBV29-1
abundance: -

CDR3aa: CASSFLAGREFGYTQYF
CDR3nt: TGTGCCAGCAGCTTTCTAGCGGGACGGGAATTTGGGTATACGCAGTATTTT
j_gene: TRBJ2-3
d_gene: TRBD2
v_gene: TRBV11-2
abundance: -

CDR3aa: CASSKQNTEAFF
CDR3nt: TGTGCCAGCAGCAAACAGAACACTGAAGCTTTCTTT
j_gene: TRBJ1-1
d_gene: -
v_gene: TRBV21-1
abundance: few

CDR3aa: CASSLKECVNQPQHF
CDR3nt: TGTGCCAGCAGCTTAAAGGAGTGTGTAAATCAGCCCCAGCATTTT
j_gene: TRBJ1-5
d_gene: -
v_gene: TRBV7-3
abundance: once

CDR3aa: CASSLRDRAIGYTF
CDR3nt: TGTGCCAGCAGCTTGAGAGACAGGGCTATTGGCTACACCTTC
j_gene: TRBJ1-2
d_gene: TRBD1
v_gene: TRBV5-6
abundance: -

CDR3aa: CASSRTGFQGNQPQHF
CDR3nt: TGTGCCAGTAGCAGGACAGGGTTTCAGGGCAATCAGCCCCAGCATTTT
j_gene: TRBJ1-5
d_gene: TRBD1
v_gene: TRBV19
abundance: -

CDR3aa: CASSVEGLAAYEQYF
CDR3nt: TGTGCCAGCAGCGTAGAGGGACTAGCGGCCTACGAGCAGTACTTC
j_gene: TRBJ2-7
d_gene: TRBD2
v_gene: TRBV9
abundance: once

CDR3aa: CARFAGLAGVSTDTQYF
CDR3nt: TGTGCCAGGTTCGCGGGACTAGCGGGAGTTAGCACAGATACGCAGTATTTT
j_gene: TRBJ2-3
d_gene: TRBD2
v_gene: TRBV5-3
abundance: -

CDR3aa: CASSLPVRDRGLWANVLTF
CDR3nt: TGTGCCAGCAGCTTACCAGTCCGGGACAGGGGTTTATGGGCCAACGTCCTGACTTTC
j_gene: TRBJ2-6
d_gene: TRBD1
v_gene: TRBV7-2
abundance: -

CDR3aa: CASKQGGRYEQYF
CDR3nt: TGTGCCAGCAAACAGGGGGGAAGGTACGAGCAGTACTTC
j_gene: TRBJ2-7
d_gene: TRBD1
v_gene: TRBV6-1
abundance: -

CDR3aa: CASSFNPPGTGGEQYF
CDR3nt: TGTGCCAGCAGTTTCAATCCCCCCGGGACAGGGGGCGAGCAGTACTTC
j_gene: TRBJ2-7
d_gene: TRBD1
v_gene: TRBV27
abundance: -

CDR3aa: CASSKGLAGSGELFF
CDR3nt: TGTGCCAGCAGCAAAGGACTAGCGGGGTCCGGGGAGCTGTTTTTT
j_gene: TRBJ2-2
d_gene: TRBD2
v_gene: TRBV13
abundance: -

CDR3aa: CASRKTAGAQPQHF
CDR3nt: TGTGCCAGCAGAAAGACAGCTGGGGCTCAGCCCCAGCATTTT
j_gene: TRBJ1-5
d_gene: -
v_gene: TRBV6-5
abundance: -

CDR3aa: CASSSGGLNTEAFF
CDR3nt: TGTGCCAGCAGTTCAGGGGGGCTGAACACTGAAGCTTTCTTT
j_gene: TRBJ1-1
d_gene: TRBD1
v_gene: TRBV6-5
abundance: -

CDR3aa: CSVQGRAISEAFF
CDR3nt: TGCAGCGTCCAGGGCAGGGCAATTTCCGAAGCTTTCTTT
j_gene: TRBJ1-1
d_gene: -
v_gene: TRBV29-1
abundance: -

CDR3aa: CASSHPRTGKYYEQYF
CDR3nt: TGTGCCAGCAGCCACCCCAGGACAGGGAAATACTACGAGCAGTACTTC
j_gene: TRBJ2-7
d_gene: TRBD1
v_gene: TRBV5-4
abundance: -

CDR3aa: CASIASGVWDADTQYF
CDR3nt: TGTGCCAGCATCGCGTCGGGGGTCTGGGACGCAGATACGCAGTATTTT
j_gene: TRBJ2-3
d_gene: -
v_gene: TRBV7-6
abundance: -

CDR3aa: CASSLGGEADTQYF
CDR3nt: TGCGCCAGCAGCTTGGGCGGGGAGGCAGATACGCAGTATTTT
j_gene: TRBJ2-3
d_gene: -
v_gene: TRBV5-1
abundance: -

CDR3aa: CASSYGGVGYNEQFF
CDR3nt: TGTGCCAGCAGTTACGGCGGGGTGGGCTACAATGAGCAGTTCTTC
j_gene: TRBJ2-1
d_gene: -
v_gene: TRBV6-5
abundance: -

CDR3aa: CAWSPGLAQHEQYF
CDR3nt: TGTGCCTGGAGTCCGGGACTAGCTCAGCACGAGCAGTACTTC
j_gene: TRBJ2-7
d_gene: TRBD2
v_gene: TRBV30
abundance: -

CDR3aa: CASSQEAERVRRYGYTF
CDR3nt: TGCGCCAGCAGCCAAGAGGCCGAGAGGGTTCGGCGCTATGGCTACACCTTC
j_gene: TRBJ1-2
d_gene: -
v_gene: TRBV4-1
abundance: -

CDR3aa: CASSATGTVSNQPQHF
CDR3nt: TGTGCCAGTAGTGCAACCGGGACAGTAAGCAATCAGCCCCAGCATTTT
j_gene: TRBJ1-5
d_gene: TRBD1
v_gene: TRBV19
abundance: few

CDR3aa: CASSLHPTGSYEQYF
CDR3nt: TGTGCCAGCAGCCTACATCCAACAGGTTCCTACGAGCAGTACTTC
j_gene: TRBJ2-7
d_gene: -
v_gene: TRBV2
abundance: few

CDR3aa: CASSRGLAGVDEQFF
CDR3nt: TGTGCCAGCTCACGGGGACTAGCGGGGGTTGACGAGCAGTTCTTC
j_gene: TRBJ2-1
d_gene: TRBD2
v_gene: TRBV18
abundance: -

CDR3aa: CASSAVGASTGELFF
CDR3nt: TGTGCCAGCAGCGCAGTAGGGGCTAGTACCGGGGAGCTGTTTTTT
j_gene: TRBJ2-2
d_gene: -
v_gene: TRBV9
abundance: -

CDR3aa: CASSPERRTGGDEQFF
CDR3nt: TGCGCCAGCAGCCCTGAACGAAGGACAGGGGGCGATGAGCAGTTCTTC
j_gene: TRBJ2-1
d_gene: TRBD1
v_gene: TRBV4-1
abundance: once

CDR3aa: CASRSDRFLDGYTF
CDR3nt: TGTGCCAGCAGATCCGACAGGTTCCTTGATGGCTACACCTTC
j_gene: TRBJ1-2
d_gene: -
v_gene: TRBV6-5
abundance: once

CDR3aa: CASSEGTSGRADTQYF
CDR3nt: TGTGCCAGCAGCGAGGGGACTAGCGGGAGGGCAGATACGCAGTATTTT
j_gene: TRBJ2-3
d_gene: TRBD2
v_gene: TRBV9
abundance: -

CDR3aa: CASSLMRGTDTQYF
CDR3nt: TGTGCCAGCAGCTTAATGAGGGGCACAGATACGCAGTATTTT
j_gene: TRBJ2-3
d_gene: -
v_gene: TRBV7-2
abundance: -

CDR3aa: CASSPRRAGGLDTQYF
CDR3nt: TGTGCCAGCTCACCACGCAGGGCGGGGGGGCTGGATACGCAGTATTTT
j_gene: TRBJ2-3
d_gene: TRBD2
v_gene: TRBV18
abundance: -

CDR3aa: CASAWDKGTYEQYF
CDR3nt: TGTGCCAGCGCCTGGGATAAGGGGACCTACGAGCAGTACTTC
j_gene: TRBJ2-7
d_gene: -
v_gene: TRBV27
abundance: -

CDR3aa: CASRGYRDEQFF
CDR3nt: TGTGCCAGCAGGGGGTATAGGGATGAGCAGTTCTTC
j_gene: TRBJ2-1
d_gene: TRBD1
v_gene: TRBV19
abundance: once

CDR3aa: CASNRRVRSPLHF
CDR3nt: TGTGCCAGCAACCGAAGAGTTCGGTCACCCCTCCACTTT
j_gene: TRBJ1-6
d_gene: -
v_gene: TRBV6-4
abundance: -

CDR3aa: CASTKDRGNSPLHF
CDR3nt: TGTGCCAGCACCAAAGACAGGGGCAATTCACCCCTCCACTTT
j_gene: TRBJ1-6
d_gene: TRBD1
v_gene: TRBV6-5
abundance: -